These 19 T cell receptor beta chains originate from one sample sequenced in a study of T cell responses to AZD1222 COVID-19 vaccine. Libraries were prepared by immunoSEQ multiplex PCR; TCRdb keeps only in-frame clonotypes and omits some of them. The table has around 130,000 clones, roughly 90% seen once. Sample: peripheral blood, taken 28 days after the second AZD1222 dose. These receptors came from an adult who received the AZD1222 COVID-19 vaccine.

The V and J genes are TRBV5-4 and TRBJ2-7; D might be TRBD2 (7 bases). The V gene's germline CDR1 is SGHNT and CDR2 YYREEE (reference sequence). This CDR3 comprises 14 residues. The ends were cut back, 0 bases at V and 1 base at J, with 8 bases in the middle. The CDR3 DNA is TGTGCCAGCAGCTTGGAGGGGGGGTCCTACGAGCAGTACTTC. Translation: CASSLEGGSYEQYF.

This clone was picked up a small number of times. The CDR3 spells CASSPMSGIYGYTF. In DNA form, the CDR3 reads TGTGCCAGCAGCCCAATGTCGGGGATCTATGGCTACACCTTC. The chain uses TRBV5-5 and TRBJ1-2; D ambiguous. The CDR3 runs to 14 residues. V dropped 4 bases and J dropped 4 bases, with 14 bases sitting between them. Germline CDR1 reads SGHKS; CDR2 reads YYEKEE (reference sequence).

The V gene is TRBV2, the J gene TRBJ1-4; maybe TRBD1 (5 bases). Germline V CDR1 and CDR2: SNHLY, FYNNEI. The CDR3 covers 11 residues. V lost 8 bases and J lost 15, with 16 bases in between. The CDR3 DNA follows: TGTGCCAGCCGAAAGGACCCCAGGGTGTTTTTT. Translating gives CASRKDPRVFF.

The V call is TRBV2, the J call TRBJ1-5; D gene ambiguous. Germline assignment: CDR1 SNHLY and CDR2 FYNNEI. The CDR3 is 13 amino acids. The germline V and J ends were trimmed by 8 bases and 0 bases, with 8 bases remaining between them. CDR3 nucleotides: TGTGCCAGCTCAGGATTTAGCAATCAGCCCCAGCATTTT. Its translation: CASSGFSNQPQHF.

The chain combines TRBV5-8 with TRBJ1-3; D might be TRBD1 (5 bases). With 0 bases removed from V and 0 bases from J, the gap between germline ends came to 7 bases. This CDR3 is built from 15 residues. The germline V gene has CDR1 SGHTS and CDR2 YDEGEE. This CDR3 reads CASSLEGHSGNTIYF. The CDR3 nucleotides are TGTGCCAGCAGCTTGGAGGGGCACTCTGGAAACACCATATATTTT.

The rearrangement links TRBV5-6 to TRBJ2-3; TRBD2 matches at 10 bases. The germline gives CDR1 SGHDT, CDR2 YYEEEE. The CDR3 covers 15 residues. J lost 4 bases, V lost 0 bases, and 2 bases had no gene match. CDR3 coding DNA: TGTGCCAGCAGCTTGGCTAGCGGGGGCTCAGATACGCAGTATTTT. It codes for CASSLASGGSDTQYF.

V usage is TRBV19 and J usage is TRBJ1-1, with 7 bases identical to TRBD1. V lost 8 bases to trimming and J lost 3 bases; unmatched junction nucleotides: 9. The CDR3 runs to 14 residues. Germline values: CDR1 LNHDA, CDR2 SQIVND (reference sequence). CDR3 in DNA: TGTGCCAGTTTGAACAGGGGCCGGGACACTGAAGCTTTCTTT. Translating it yields CASLNRGRDTEAFF.

The chain joins TRBV3-1 (or the pseudogene TRBV3-2) to TRBJ2-5; D tentatively fits TRBD1 or TRBD2 (5 bases each). Trimming stripped 4 bases from V and 2 bases from J, with 11 bases between. The CDR3 runs to 14 residues. The germline V gene encodes CDR1 LGHDT and CDR2 YNNKEL (reference sequence). The DNA of the CDR3 is TGTGCCAGCAGCCCAGGGACGACACAAGAGACCCAGTACTTC. This sequence encodes CASSPGTTQETQYF.

Concerning this clone itself: One end of the junction varies from germline; a read error may be responsible. J is TRBJ1-6 and V is TRBV7-8; no clear D gene. Germline V gene sequence: CDR1 SGHVS, CDR2 FQNEAQ. The length of the CDR3 is 13 residues. The CDR3 protein is CASSRTYNSPLHF. The CDR3 DNA sequence: TGTGCCAGCAGTCGGACCTACAATTCACCCCTCCACTTT.

J is TRBJ1-1 and V is TRBV7-2; TRBD1 agrees at 7 bases. With 4 bases clipped from V and 5 bases from J, the junction kept 7 bases outside the gene matches. Germline CDR1 SGHTA, CDR2 FQGNSA. The CDR3 sequence is 14 residues long. This chain's CDR3 is CASSSQGVGTEAFF. The CDR3 DNA is TGTGCCAGCAGCTCCCAGGGGGTTGGAACTGAAGCTTTCTTT. Supplemented by reference TRBV7-2 and TRBJ1-1, the full variable domain reads GAGVSQSPSNKVTEKGKDVELRCDPISGHTALYWYRQSLGQGLEFLIYFQGNSAPDKSGLPSDRFSAERTGGSVSTLTIQRTQQEDSAVYLCASSSQGVGTEAFFGQGTRLTVV.

This rearrangement joins TRBV6-2 or TRBV6-3 to TRBJ2-3, with unresolved D. From germline, CDR1 is MNHEY and CDR2 SVGEGT. Between the trimmed V and J ends, which lost 6 bases and 5 bases, there was a span of 12 bases. The CDR3 has 13 amino acids. CDR3 region: CASSPRRVDTQYF. CDR3 DNA: TGTGCCAGCAGCCCCCGAAGAGTAGATACGCAGTATTTT.

This clone has only a few counts. The chain links TRBV19 to TRBJ1-6; D is perhaps TRBD1 (6 bases). V was clipped by 6 bases and J by 9 bases, with 18 bases between them. This CDR3 comprises 15 residues. Germline CDR1 is LNHDA and CDR2 is SQIVND (reference sequence). The CDR3 region is CASSLKQGGGSPLHF. CDR3 coding DNA: TGTGCCAGTAGCCTTAAACAGGGTGGCGGTTCACCCCTCCACTTT.

The V and J genes are TRBV28 and TRBJ1-5; unclear D gene. The germline V gene has CDR1 MDHEN and CDR2 SYDVKM. Deletions cut 7 bases from V and 2 bases from J, with 6 bases between. The CDR3 runs 12 residues. CDR3 protein: CASTSGNQPQHF. Written as DNA, the CDR3 is TGTGCCAGCACAAGCGGCAATCAGCCCCAGCATTTT.

The V gene is TRBV4-1, the J gene TRBJ1-5, with D unresolved. The CDR3 sequence is 15 residues long. Trimming removed 4 bases at V and 0 bases at J, with 10 bases between. Looked up from germline, CDR1 is MGHRA and CDR2 is YSYEKL. In DNA, the CDR3 is TGCGCCAGCAGCCCTACACATTATAGCAATCAGCCCCAGCATTTT. Its protein is CASSPTHYSNQPQHF.

This chain connects TRBV10-3 to TRBJ2-2; D possibly corresponds to TRBD1 (6 bases). The CDR3 is made up of 16 amino acids. Trimming took off 3 bases at V and 1 base at J, with 12 bases between the two ends. The V gene's germline CDR1 is ENHRY and CDR2 SYGVKD. This CDR3 is CAISDGTRKNTGELFF. The CDR3 region has the DNA TGTGCCATCAGTGACGGGACAAGGAAGAACACCGGGGAGCTGTTTTTT.

This sequence joins TRBV9 and TRBJ1-1; D gene unclear. V shed 0 bases and J shed 1 base, with 13 bases lying between them. CDR3 length: 16 residues. The germline V gene has CDR1 SGDLS and CDR2 YYNGEE. Here the CDR3 reads CASSVAPWSQNTEAFF. CDR3 DNA: TGTGCCAGCAGCGTAGCCCCATGGAGCCAGAACACTGAAGCTTTCTTT.

The chain links TRBV5-1 to TRBJ1-5; D ambiguous. The CDR3 totals 13 residues. Between the trimmed V and J ends, which lost 2 bases and 1 base, there was a span of 4 bases. CDR1 is SGHRS and CDR2 is YFSETQ in the germline V gene. The CDR3 region has the DNA TGCGCCAGCAGCTTATTCAGCAATCAGCCCCAGCATTTT. It yields the protein CASSLFSNQPQHF.

Only one count was recorded for this clone. J is TRBJ1-2 and V is TRBV6-5, with D possibly matching TRBD1 (5 bases). Germline loops: CDR1 MNHEY, CDR2 SVGAGI. V shed 0 bases and J shed 8 bases, with 19 bases lying between them. The CDR3 is made up of 16 amino acids. CDR3 DNA: TGTGCCAGCAGTTACTCGGGAGGGGACGGCTCGAAGGGCTACACCTTC. It specifies CASSYSGGDGSKGYTF.

V usage is TRBV7-9 and J usage is TRBJ1-3; a weak D match, TRBD1 (5 bases). CDR1 SEHNR and CDR2 FQNEAQ come from the germline V gene (reference sequence). The CDR3 has 14 residues. V was pared by 7 bases and J by 5 bases, with 15 bases between. Here the CDR3 reads CASTTDRTRNTIYF. CDR3 nucleotide sequence: TGTGCCAGCACCACCGACAGAACTCGAAACACCATATATTTT.